A selection of T cell receptor beta chains follows, all from one sample in a study of patients and donors after allogeneic stem cell transplantation. Each CDR3 protein gets one entry after TCRdb re-called the RT-PCR reads with MiXCR. Among hundreds of thousands of distinct CDR3 sequences listed, approximately 16% were seen once. Sequences were obtained from blood, either unsorted or a sorted T cell fraction (not recorded which). Source of these receptors: a human donor who was either an allogeneic HSCT recipient or a stem cell or donor lymphocyte infusion donor (not recorded which). It is not recorded whose cells these are; they may come from a transplant donor. The CDR3 runs from the conserved cysteine through the conserved F or W. D genes are given only for firm matches. Rows give clone size only sometimes, using once, few, many, or a class for an expanded clone.

j_call,v_call,clone_size,d_call,cdr3_aa,cdr3_nt
TRBJ1-1,TRBV10-2,NA,TRBD1,CASSDPGQGGKAEAFF,TGCGCCAGCAGTGACCCGGGACAGGGGGGTAAAGCTGAAGCTTTCTTT
TRBJ2-7,TRBV3-1,few,NA,CASSQDRQGTQYF,TGTGCCAGCAGCCAAGATCGACAAGGAACGCAGTACTTC
TRBJ2-1,TRBV24-1,NA,TRBD2,CATSRRGDYNEQFF,TGTGCCACCAGTCGGCGGGGGGATTACAATGAGCAGTTCTTC
TRBJ2-5,TRBV18,few,NA,CASSPQQVTQETQYF,TGTGCCAGCTCACCACAACAGGTAACCCAAGAGACCCAGTACTTC
TRBJ2-3,TRBV12-3/TRBV12-4,NA,NA,CASSFREPQYF,TGTGCCAGCAGTTTCCGGGAACCGCAGTATTTT
TRBJ2-7,TRBV15,NA,NA,CATSREGGQGSSYEQYF,TGTGCCACCAGCAGAGAGGGCGGACAAGGGAGCTCCTACGAGCAGTACTTC
TRBJ1-1,TRBV30,few,NA,CAWSRRSGTEAFF,TGTGCCTGGAGTCGGCGCTCGGGCACTGAAGCTTTCTTT
TRBJ1-1,TRBV19,NA,NA,CASREQLNTEAFF,TGTGCCAGTAGAGAGCAGCTGAACACTGAAGCTTTCTTT
TRBJ2-2,TRBV20-1,few,NA,CSARDENTGELFF,TGCAGTGCTAGAGACGAAAACACCGGGGAGCTGTTTTTT
TRBJ2-4,TRBV7-9,few,NA,CASSSIGTPLAKNIQYF,TGTGCCAGCAGCTCAATCGGGACTCCACTAGCCAAAAACATTCAGTACTTC
TRBJ2-1,TRBV29-1,NA,TRBD2,CSVVPRAGAGGNEQFF,TGCAGCGTCGTTCCCCGGGCGGGAGCGGGAGGGAATGAGCAGTTCTTC
TRBJ2-1,TRBV29-1,few,NA,CSVEEKSLWRNEQFF,TGCAGCGTTGAAGAGAAGAGTTTATGGCGCAATGAGCAGTTCTTC
TRBJ2-1,TRBV27,few,NA,CASSLQGAEQFF,TGTGCCAGCAGTTTACAGGGAGCTGAGCAGTTCTTC
TRBJ1-5,TRBV3-1,NA,NA,CASSQDLLGKPNQPQHF,TGTGCCAGCAGCCAAGATCTTTTGGGAAAACCGAATCAGCCCCAGCATTTT
TRBJ2-7,TRBV27,NA,NA,CASSWRPNYEQYF,TGTGCCAGCAGCTGGCGTCCGAACTACGAGCAGTACTTC
TRBJ2-7,TRBV18,few,TRBD1,CASSLLDRVNEQYF,TGTGCCAGCTCGCTGCTGGACAGGGTGAACGAGCAGTACTTC
TRBJ2-1,TRBV4-1,NA,TRBD2,CASSQDGASGSNEQFF,TGCGCCAGCAGCCAAGATGGGGCTAGCGGGAGCAATGAGCAGTTCTTC
TRBJ1-3,TRBV20-1,few,NA,CSARDLTSSGNTIYF,TGCAGTGCTAGAGATCTGACATCCTCTGGAAACACCATATATTTT
TRBJ1-1,TRBV6-2/TRBV6-3,few,NA,CASSYRFSTEAFF,TGTGCCAGCAGTTACCGGTTCTCCACTGAAGCTTTCTTT
TRBJ1-1,TRBV5-5,NA,NA,CASSLALQGLNTEAFF,TGTGCCAGCAGCTTGGCCTTGCAGGGTTTGAACACTGAAGCTTTCTTT
TRBJ1-1,TRBV4-3,NA,TRBD1,CASSPRTGPKGNTEAFF,TGCGCCAGCAGCCCGAGGACAGGACCCAAGGGGAACACTGAAGCTTTCTTT
TRBJ2-3,TRBV2,NA,NA,CASNILVGDTDTQYF,TGTGCCAGCAACATACTAGTTGGGGACACAGATACGCAGTATTTT